This passage covers 9 T cell receptor beta chains from one sample sequenced in a study of cytomegalovirus exposure and HLA in healthy donors. The study ran its PCR with 60 Vbeta and 13 Jbeta primers. Sequencing was performed with immunoSEQ multiplex PCR; in TCRdb, only in-frame clones are kept and a portion is missing. This table has roughly 160,000 clones, around 80% appearing once. Sequences were obtained from PBMCs. Every receptor here comes from a male donor in good health and CMV-seronegative.

V gene TRBV30 combines with J gene TRBJ1-5; 12 nucleotides agree with TRBD1. Germline V gene sequence: CDR1 GTSNPN, CDR2 SVGIG (reference sequence). The V segment lost 2 bases and the J segment 1 base; nucleotides outside the gene matches: 9. The CDR3 totals 18 residues. For the CDR3, the DNA is TGTGCCTGGAGTACCGGGACAGGGGGCGGAGGGAGCAATCAGCCCCAGCATTTT. Protein: CAWSTGTGGGGSNQPQHF.

The chain combines TRBV9 with TRBJ2-1, with TRBD2 matching 9 bases. The CDR3 has 17 residues. Germline V gene data show CDR1 as SGDLS and CDR2 as YYNGEE. The junction had 10 bases not matched to a gene; V was cut back by 0 bases and J by 6 bases. The CDR3 sequence is CASSVAGGGARVNEQFF. CDR3 DNA: TGTGCCAGCAGCGTAGCCGGCGGGGGGGCCAGGGTCAATGAGCAGTTCTTC.

This clone was recorded a few times. The rearrangement links TRBV5-4 to TRBJ2-7; D remains ambiguous. Per the germline V gene, CDR1 is SGHNT and CDR2 is YYREEE (reference sequence). V was cut by 4 bases and J by 6 bases, with 11 bases left in between. The length of the CDR3 is 12 residues. CDR3 in DNA: TGTGCCAGCAGCACTGACTTGTCCGAGCAGTACTTC. Its protein is CASSTDLSEQYF.

About this clone itself: The junction does not match germline at one end; this may be a read error. This chain connects TRBV18 to TRBJ1-3, with D tentatively TRBD1 (6 bases). The CDR3 totals 19 residues. Germline-derived CDR1 and CDR2 are KGHSH and LQKENI. The CDR3 DNA reads TGTGCCAGCTCCCCACATGGGATACAGGGACACCTCGGGGGAAACACCATATATTTT. It specifies CASSPHGIQGHLGGNTIYF.

The chain is built from TRBV18 and TRBJ1-1; D gene unclear. The CDR3 totals 14 residues. Trimming took off 1 base at V and 1 base at J, with 7 bases between the two ends. Per germline, CDR1 KGHSH and CDR2 LQKENI. In nucleotides, the CDR3 is TGTGCCAGCTCACCACTCCCAGAGAACACTGAAGCTTTCTTT. Its protein is CASSPLPENTEAFF.

The chain employs TRBV10-3 and TRBJ1-5; D is possibly TRBD1 (5 bases). Looked up from germline, CDR1 is ENHRY and CDR2 is SYGVKD. The V gene lost 0 bases and the J gene lost 1 base, with 10 bases spanning the gap. The CDR3 sequence is 16 residues long. The CDR3 protein is CAISESGGRSNQPQHF. In DNA, the CDR3 is TGTGCCATCAGTGAGTCGGGGGGAAGGAGCAATCAGCCCCAGCATTTT.

CDR3 nucleotides: TGTGCCAGTAGTATAGAGGAGGGGAATGAGCAGTTCTTC. This encodes CASSIEEGNEQFF. This chain connects TRBV19 to TRBJ2-1; the D gene is possibly TRBD2 (6 bases). Per the germline V gene, CDR1 is LNHDA and CDR2 is SQIVND (reference sequence). This CDR3 has 13 amino acids. Trimming pared 0 bases from V and 7 bases from J, leaving 7 bases between.

The chain links TRBV5-1 to TRBJ2-7, with TRBD1 matching 11 bases. V dropped 4 bases and J dropped 9; count of bases not matched to a gene: 15. Looked up from germline, CDR1 is SGHRS and CDR2 is YFSETQ. The CDR3 extends over 16 amino acids. For the CDR3, the DNA is TGCGCCAGCAGCCCGGAGGGAGTGGGACAGGGGGTGACGCAGTACTTC. This sequence encodes CASSPEGVGQGVTQYF.

This sequence joins TRBV19 and TRBJ1-5, with 7 bases identical to TRBD1. J gave up 3 bases and V 8 bases, and 7 bases lay outside the gene matches. There are 14 residues in the CDR3. Germline V lookup: CDR1 LNHDA, CDR2 SQIVND (reference sequence). CDR3 DNA sequence: TGTGCCAGTCGTGGGACAGCTAACAATCAGCCCCAGCATTTT. This gives the protein CASRGTANNQPQHF.